A single TCR beta chain is shown here with its context. CDR3 size: 15 residues. Trimming cost V 3 bases and J 3 bases, with 14 bases left between them. CDR1 and CDR2 from the germline V gene are WNHNN and SYGVQD (reference sequence). The data derive from a study of blood T cell repertoires in COVID-19. Overall study context: The samples span acute and convalescent COVID-19 from the United States, Italy and Spain. From T cells, B-cell-depleted T cells, or PBMCs came the material, which was cDNA or gDNA.

In the source study's methods: Reference gene primer amplification in the assay estimated nucleated cell counts. This table comes from immunoSEQ multiplex PCR, and its TCRdb copy is limited to in-frame clones, with some not included. V, J and clone size were drawn from that table, and D and trimming were deduced from the DNA. The sample has over 55,000 clones, more than 70% seen once. The clonotype was recovered from a man aged 50 or older with active COVID-19. The source material was peripheral blood. The chain couples TRBV10-1 to TRBJ1-1; TRBD1 might be the D (6 bases). DNA of the CDR3: TGCGCCAGCAGTGATGAAGGGGGTAAGGACACTGAAGCTTTCTTT. Encoded protein: CASSDEGGKDTEAFF.